The 20 T cell receptor beta chains given below trace back to one sample, sequenced in a study of shared clonotypes between healthy human individuals. Assay: immunoSEQ multiplex PCR; the TCRdb copy retains only in-frame clones and omits some. The sample records some 1 million clones, around 76% being singletons. The sequencing sample was made of memory CD4+ T cells sorted from blood. As to subset: CD45RA-negative fraction. The receptors were sampled from a man aged 18 to 30 in good health.

The chain recombines TRBV5-6 with TRBJ1-1; no definite D call. This CDR3 contains 13 residues. The V gene's germline CDR1 is SGHDT and CDR2 YYEEEE. V dropped 1 base and J dropped 0 bases, with 4 bases sitting between them. CDR3 bases: TGTGCCAGCAGCTTGAAACTGAACACTGAAGCTTTCTTT. Translating gives CASSLKLNTEAFF.

V usage is TRBV5-1 and J usage is TRBJ2-7, with a weak D call TRBD1 (6 bases). This CDR3 spans 14 amino acids. Germline V lookup: CDR1 SGHRS, CDR2 YFSETQ. Trimming took off 2 bases at V and 0 bases at J, with 9 bases between the two ends. CDR3 sequence (DNA): TGCGCCAGCAGCTTTGGACAGAACTCCTACGAGCAGTACTTC. Encoded protein: CASSFGQNSYEQYF.

V usage is TRBV29-1 and J usage is TRBJ1-2, with D possibly TRBD1 on 5 matching bases. This CDR3 has 15 residues. In germline, CDR1 is SQVTM, CDR2 ANQGSEA. The ends were cut back, 6 bases at V and 0 bases at J, with 17 bases in the middle. The CDR3, as DNA: TGCAGCGTCCAGCCGGGGCCGCAAGCTAACTATGGCTACACCTTC. This sequence encodes CSVQPGPQANYGYTF.

The chain combines TRBV5-4 with TRBJ2-5, with D possibly matching TRBD2 (6 bases). This CDR3 region has 16 residues. Germline CDR1 SGHNT, CDR2 YYREEE (reference sequence). The V end was cut by 4 bases, the J end by 5 bases, with 21 bases between. CDR3 loop: CASSNGLTPLGETQYF. In DNA, the CDR3 is TGTGCCAGCAGCAATGGACTAACCCCCCTCGGGGAGACCCAGTACTTC.

In DNA, the CDR3 is TGTGCCAGCAGTGAGAGGACAGGGTCGGTGACCGGGGAGCTGTTTTTT. It yields the protein CASSERTGSVTGELFF. The genes are TRBV6-4 and TRBJ2-2, with TRBD1 matching over 8 bases. The CDR3 is 16 residues long. Germline V lookup: CDR1 MRHNA, CDR2 SNTAGT. V lost 3 bases and J lost 5; bases outside the gene matches: 8.

A remark on this clone: This sample also contains other DNA sequences that code for the same CDR3. The rearrangement uses TRBV4-3 and TRBJ2-1; 14 bases agree with TRBD2. The CDR3 consists of 15 residues. V lost 4 bases to trimming and J lost 10 bases; unmatched junction nucleotides: 6. The germline gives CDR1 LGHNA, CDR2 YSLEER. The CDR3 DNA sequence: TGCGCCAGCAGCCTGGGACTAGCGGGAGCCGGGGAGCAGTTCTTC. It specifies CASSLGLAGAGEQFF.

A single count supports this clone. At the DNA level, this CDR3 is encoded by other sequences in the same sample as well. The chain links TRBV27 to TRBJ2-3; no clear D. From germline, CDR1 is MNHEY and CDR2 SMNVEV (reference sequence). The CDR3 runs to 13 residues. The V and J ends lost 1 base and 3 bases respectively, with 5 bases between them. The CDR3 DNA is TGTGCCAGCAGTTTATGGGGAACAGATACGCAGTATTTT. Its protein is CASSLWGTDTQYF.

Concerning this clone itself: The junction and the germline gene differ at one end; a read error may be behind it. This rearrangement joins TRBV6-6 to TRBJ2-7, with TRBD2 as a possible D gene (5 bases). Germline CDR1 is MNHNY and CDR2 is SVGAGI (reference sequence). The CDR3 contains 14 residues. The CDR3 sequence is CASSYSQDSHEQYF. CDR3 sequence (DNA): TGTGCCAGCAGTTACTCGCAGGACTCCCACGAGCAGTACTTC.

This clone turned up a few times. The chain uses TRBV6-5 and TRBJ1-2; 9 bases agree with TRBD1. Germline lookup yields CDR1 MNHEY and CDR2 SVGAGI. V lost 7 bases and J lost 7; bases outside the gene matches: 4. The CDR3 covers 12 residues. CDR3 DNA sequence: TGTGCCAGCACGGGACAGGGTGGTGGCTACACCTTC. This codes for CASTGQGGGYTF.

The chain joins TRBV11-2 to TRBJ1-2; 9 bases align to TRBD1. The CDR3 length is 17 residues. V lost 4 bases, J lost 5 bases, and 14 bases stayed unmatched. The germline CDR1 and CDR2 sequences are SGHAT and FQNNGV. This CDR3 reads CASSSNRDRENLYGYTF. The CDR3 nucleotides are TGTGCCAGCAGCTCCAACCGGGACAGGGAAAATCTGTATGGCTACACCTTC.

J is TRBJ1-1 and V is TRBV28; D remains unclear. This CDR3 is 12 amino acids long. From germline, CDR1 is MDHEN and CDR2 SYDVKM. V shed 6 bases and J shed 6 bases, with 11 bases lying between them. The CDR3 spells CASRPQRAEAFF. The CDR3 nucleotides read TGTGCCAGCAGACCCCAAAGGGCTGAAGCTTTCTTT.

The chain couples TRBV7-8 to TRBJ2-5, with D possibly called TRBD1 or TRBD2 (5 bases each). There are 15 residues in the CDR3. From germline, CDR1 is SGHVS and CDR2 FQNEAQ. Trimming stripped 1 base from V and 5 bases from J, with 14 bases between. CDR3 nucleotides: TGTGCCAGCAGCTTAGGAGGGGCTGAAAGGGAGACCCAGTACTTC. This sequence encodes CASSLGGAERETQYF.

The chain links TRBV6-1 to TRBJ2-1; 7 bases agree with TRBD1. CDR1 MNHNS and CDR2 SASEGT come from the germline V gene. V was clipped by 6 bases and J by 12 bases; unmatched bases: 17. The CDR3 has 15 residues. As DNA, the CDR3 is TGTGCCAGCAGAGGTGAGGGGGCATCAGACAACGGGCAGTTCTTC. This translates into CASRGEGASDNGQFF.

Here the CDR3 DNA reads TGTGCCAGCAGTTACTCGGGGAACAATGAGCAGTTCTTC. Its protein product is CASSYSGNNEQFF. The chain employs TRBV6-6 and TRBJ2-1, with D unresolved. CDR3 size: 13 residues. With 0 bases removed from V and 5 bases from J, the gap between germline ends came to 5 bases. Germline V gene sequence: CDR1 MNHNY, CDR2 SVGAGI (reference sequence).

The chain uses TRBV2 and TRBJ2-5, with 8 bases fitting TRBD1. The CDR3 contains 14 residues. Germline V gives CDR1 SNHLY, CDR2 FYNNEI. V lost 5 bases and J lost 5; bases outside the gene matches: 7. The CDR3 DNA reads as TGTGCCAGCAGTAGGACAGGGTCGGTGGAGACCCAGTACTTC. Protein: CASSRTGSVETQYF.

The chain recombines TRBV5-4 with TRBJ2-7; 8 nucleotides align to TRBD2. With 2 bases clipped from V and 4 bases from J, the junction kept 8 bases outside the gene matches. Germline V CDR1 and CDR2: SGHNT, YYREEE (reference sequence). This CDR3 is 15 amino acids long. The CDR3 region has the DNA TGTGCCAGCAGCTTTGGAGCGGGGGAACCTTACGAGCAGTACTTC. Amino acid sequence: CASSFGAGEPYEQYF.

V usage is TRBV18 and J usage is TRBJ2-1, with D tentatively TRBD2 (5 bases). Germline-derived CDR1 and CDR2 are KGHSH and LQKENI. The CDR3 loop spans 14 amino acids. The V and J ends lost 6 bases and 6 bases respectively, with 15 bases between them. The CDR3 sequence: CASSTGLAGNEQFF. Here the CDR3 DNA reads TGTGCCAGCTCTACGGGGTTAGCAGGCAATGAGCAGTTCTTC.

This clone was counted between two and nine times. The rearrangement links TRBV19 to TRBJ1-1, with a tentative D call TRBD1 (6 bases). Trimming removed 7 bases at V and 4 bases at J, with 13 bases between. CDR3 length: 13 amino acids. Germline assignment: CDR1 LNHDA and CDR2 SQIVND (reference sequence). The CDR3 DNA follows: TGTGCCAGTACCCACAGGGAGAGCACTGAAGCTTTCTTT. It yields the protein CASTHRESTEAFF.

J is TRBJ1-2 and V is TRBV19; weak D call: TRBD1 (5 bases). Trimming stripped 8 bases from V and 8 bases from J, with 12 bases between. From germline, CDR1 is LNHDA and CDR2 SQIVND (reference sequence). The CDR3 covers 11 residues. CDR3 in amino acids: CASQRGKGYTF. CDR3 DNA: TGTGCCAGTCAACGGGGGAAGGGCTACACCTTC. Combining the CDR3 with reference TRBV19 and TRBJ1-2 gives the whole variable domain DGGITQSPKYLFRKEGQNVTLSCEQNLNHDAMYWYRQDPGQGLRLIYYSQIVNDFQKGDIAEGYSVSREKKESFPLTVTSAQKNPTAFYLCASQRGKGYTFGSGTRLTVV.

This chain links TRBV10-2 with TRBJ1-4; 10 bases map to TRBD1. V lost 6 bases to trimming and J lost 6 bases; unmatched junction nucleotides: 10. The CDR3 totals 16 residues. Germline values: CDR1 WSHSY, CDR2 SAAADI. CDR3 sequence reads: CASRNSWGTGDEKLFF. CDR3 nucleotide sequence: TGCGCCAGCAGAAATTCCTGGGGGACAGGGGATGAAAAACTGTTTTTT.